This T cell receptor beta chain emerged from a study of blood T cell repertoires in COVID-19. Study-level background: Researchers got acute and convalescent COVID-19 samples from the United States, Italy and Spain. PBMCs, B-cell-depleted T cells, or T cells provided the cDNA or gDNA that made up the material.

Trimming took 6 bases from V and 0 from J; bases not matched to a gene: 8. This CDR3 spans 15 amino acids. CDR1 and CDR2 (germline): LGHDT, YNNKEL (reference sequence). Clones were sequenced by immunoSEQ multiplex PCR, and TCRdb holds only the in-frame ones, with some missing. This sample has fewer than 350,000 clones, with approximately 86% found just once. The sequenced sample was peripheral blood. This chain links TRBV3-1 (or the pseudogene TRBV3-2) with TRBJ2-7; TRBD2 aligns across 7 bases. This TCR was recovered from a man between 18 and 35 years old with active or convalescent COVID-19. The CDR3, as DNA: TGTGCCAGCAGGCTGCGGGGAGGGAGCTCCTACGAGCAGTACTTC. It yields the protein CASRLRGGSSYEQYF.